The rows below give T cell receptor beta chains drawn from one sample of a study of blood T cells in healthy people across ages. MiXCR was run by TCRdb on the 5' RACE reads, yielding one entry per CDR3 protein. The repertoire includes 800,000 to 950,000 distinct CDR3 sequences, 25% to 35% of them detected once, and roughly a tenth sits in the top ten. This sample also appeared in a second study, on T cells of mothers and their children.

Specimen: blood. The origin of the receptors is a woman aged 40 to 49 in good health. CDR3s include the opening cysteine and the closing phenylalanine or tryptophan. Each record gives: D gene, V gene, clone size, J gene, CDR3 protein, CDR3 DNA. The D gene is left open where the match is weak. Where a row states a size, it is once, few, many or the class of an expanded clone; other rows omit it.

-	TRBV20-1	many	TRBJ2-4	CSAREEGMAKNIQYF	TGCAGTGCTAGAGAGGAGGGGATGGCTAAAAACATTCAGTACTTC
-	TRBV12-3/TRBV12-4	-	TRBJ2-3	CASSGGRVGPDTQYF	TGTGCCAGCAGTGGGGGAAGGGTTGGGCCAGATACGCAGTATTTT
-	TRBV12-3/TRBV12-4	-	TRBJ1-6	CASSLSAPGPPLHF	TGTGCCAGCAGTTTGTCGGCTCCGGGTCCACCCCTCCACTTT
-	TRBV7-2	many	TRBJ2-7	CASSPQRQARGEQYF	TGTGCCAGCAGCCCACAAAGACAGGCGAGGGGCGAGCAGTACTTC
-	TRBV7-6	-	TRBJ2-1	CAGSKQNYNEQFF	TGTGCCGGCAGTAAACAGAATTACAATGAGCAGTTCTTC
-	TRBV7-2	many	TRBJ2-7	CASSSIGFYEQYF	TGTGCCAGCAGCTCAATAGGCTTCTACGAGCAGTACTTC
-	TRBV29-1	-	TRBJ1-2	CSVTPQGTNYGYTF	TGCAGCGTTACCCCCCAGGGGACTAACTATGGCTACACCTTC
TRBD1	TRBV4-3	many	TRBJ1-2	CASSQLTGSYGYTF	TGCGCCAGCAGCCAATTGACAGGGAGCTATGGCTACACCTTC
-	TRBV29-1	few	TRBJ2-7	CSVESYNEQYF	TGCAGCGTTGAGTCCTACAATGAGCAGTACTTC
TRBD1	TRBV28	-	TRBJ1-6	CASSPGTASSYNSPLHF	TGTGCCAGCAGTCCCGGGACAGCGAGCTCCTATAATTCACCCCTCCACTTT
-	TRBV20-1	many	TRBJ1-2	CSAREVFSSGAGYTF	TGCAGTGCTAGAGAAGTTTTTTCGTCCGGGGCTGGCTACACCTTC
TRBD1	TRBV12-3/TRBV12-4	-	TRBJ2-1	CASSRGTGGNEQFF	TGTGCCAGCAGTAGGGGGACAGGGGGCAATGAGCAGTTCTTC
TRBD1	TRBV12-3/TRBV12-4	-	TRBJ1-5	CASTLDRGGNQPQHF	TGTGCCAGCACCCTGGACAGGGGAGGCAATCAGCCCCAGCATTTT
-	TRBV10-3	-	TRBJ2-7	CAIRGDVAYEQYF	TGTGCCATCAGAGGGGACGTGGCCTACGAGCAGTACTTC
-	TRBV7-9	-	TRBJ2-5	CASSPLATQAQYF	TGTGCCAGCAGCCCCTTGGCGACCCAAGCCCAGTACTTC
-	TRBV29-1	few	TRBJ2-4	CSVEDSDGQYF	TGCAGCGTTGAAGATAGCGACGGGCAGTACTTC
-	TRBV20-1	-	TRBJ2-5	CSGDFRGREETQYF	TGCAGTGGCGACTTCCGCGGCAGGGAAGAGACCCAGTACTTC
TRBD2	TRBV5-1	many	TRBJ2-1	CASSSSGGDYNEQFF	TGCGCCAGCAGCTCTAGCGGGGGAGATTACAATGAGCAGTTCTTC
-	TRBV6-5	-	TRBJ1-5	CASRIRGRVNQPQHF	TGTGCCAGCAGGATACGGGGGCGGGTAAATCAGCCCCAGCATTTT
TRBD2	TRBV10-3	few	TRBJ2-3	CAIRGTSGGPPTQYF	TGTGCCATCAGGGGGACTAGCGGGGGCCCCCCTACGCAGTATTTT
-	TRBV12-3/TRBV12-4	many	TRBJ2-7	CASRVTGSVGAEQYF	TGTGCCAGCAGAGTCACAGGGAGTGTCGGGGCCGAGCAGTACTTC
TRBD2	TRBV29-1	-	TRBJ2-3	CSVDTSGGNTQYF	TGCAGCGTTGATACTAGCGGGGGGAATACGCAGTATTTT
TRBD1	TRBV29-1	many	TRBJ2-7	CSVDGTGAYEQYF	TGCAGCGTTGACGGCACAGGGGCCTACGAGCAGTACTTC
-	TRBV7-2	-	TRBJ2-5	CASCRGRNPKETQYF	TGTGCCAGCTGCCGGGGCCGAAACCCCAAAGAGACCCAGTACTTC
TRBD2	TRBV3-1	-	TRBJ2-2	CARSQERKMAGGLTGELFF	TGTGCCCGCAGCCAAGAAAGGAAGATGGCGGGGGGGCTTACCGGGGAGCTGTTTTTT
-	TRBV7-3	many	TRBJ2-3	CASSLNLPGEDTQYF	TGTGCCAGCAGCTTAAACCTCCCCGGTGAAGATACGCAGTATTTT
-	TRBV5-1	-	TRBJ1-5	CANSLDVGQPQHF	TGCGCCAACAGCTTGGATGTAGGACAGCCCCAGCATTTT
-	TRBV4-1	-	TRBJ2-3	CASSHWTAIGDTQYF	TGCGCCAGCAGCCACTGGACGGCCATAGGAGATACGCAGTATTTT
-	TRBV6-1	few	TRBJ1-5	CASIREANQPQHF	TGTGCCAGCATCAGGGAGGCCAATCAGCCCCAGCATTTT
-	TRBV6-1	-	TRBJ2-3	CASSVEYTDTQYF	TGTGCCAGCAGTGTTGAATACACAGATACGCAGTATTTT
-	TRBV29-1	many	TRBJ1-4	CSVARPPTNEKLFF	TGCAGCGTTGCCCGGCCTCCCACTAATGAAAAACTGTTTTTT
-	TRBV24-1	-	TRBJ2-3	CATSVRTSTDTQYF	TGTGCCACCAGTGTCCGTACTAGCACAGATACGCAGTATTTT
-	TRBV7-2	many	TRBJ2-5	CASSGAEETQYF	TGTGCCAGCAGCGGGGCAGAAGAGACCCAGTACTTC
-	TRBV9	many	TRBJ1-1	CASREGPEGPPEAFF	TGTGCCAGCCGCGAAGGGCCGGAGGGGCCTCCTGAAGCTTTCTTT
-	TRBV29-1	once	TRBJ2-1	CSVPGLREQFF	TGCAGCGTCCCGGGACTTCGTGAGCAGTTCTTC
-	TRBV12-3/TRBV12-4	once	TRBJ1-1	CASSSHGPYEAFF	TGTGCCAGCAGTTCCCACGGTCCTTATGAAGCTTTCTTT
-	TRBV12-3/TRBV12-4	-	TRBJ2-7	CASSLPRDHHEQYF	TGTGCCAGCAGTTTGCCCAGGGATCACCACGAGCAGTACTTC
-	TRBV6-6	many	TRBJ2-7	CASGEGFGEQYF	TGTGCCAGCGGTGAGGGGTTTGGCGAGCAGTACTTC
-	TRBV6-1	few	TRBJ1-4	CASSESLHNEKLFF	TGTGCCAGCAGTGAAAGTCTGCATAATGAAAAACTGTTTTTT
TRBD1	TRBV7-9	few	TRBJ1-1	CASSTGQGLWTEAFF	TGTGCCAGCAGCACGGGACAGGGGTTATGGACTGAAGCTTTCTTT
-	TRBV20-1	-	TRBJ1-1	CSARVGGMNAEAFF	TGCAGTGCTAGAGTCGGGGGCATGAACGCTGAAGCTTTCTTT
-	TRBV7-8	many	TRBJ2-7	CASSLFKGGSYEQYF	TGTGCCAGCAGCTTATTCAAGGGGGGCTCCTACGAGCAGTACTTC
TRBD1	TRBV6-6	-	TRBJ1-5	CASRTADRLNQPQHF	TGTGCCAGCAGAACGGCGGACAGGCTGAATCAGCCCCAGCATTTT
-	TRBV20-1	many	TRBJ2-6	CSASGRTASGANVLTF	TGCAGTGCTAGTGGGAGGACAGCCTCTGGGGCCAACGTCCTGACTTTC
-	TRBV28	few	TRBJ2-7	CASSPFRDYEQYF	TGTGCCAGCAGTCCCTTCCGGGACTACGAGCAGTACTTC